These 21 T cell receptor beta chains share one sample of origin, sequenced in a study of T cell clones after liver transplantation. The table came from immunoSEQ multiplex PCR; TCRdb's copy has only in-frame clones and leaves some out. The table shows about 74,000 clones, with 75% to 85% occurring only once. The sample was CD4+ T cells from blood, taken before liver transplant. These receptors came from a human donor who received a liver transplant.

The CDR3 loop is CASSLGTGVREQYF. The CDR3 nucleotides read TGTGCCAGCAGTTTAGGGACAGGGGTTAGGGAGCAGTACTTC. The chain combines TRBV28 with TRBJ2-7, with 10 bases that match TRBD1. CDR1 and CDR2 (germline): MDHEN, SYDVKM. The CDR3 covers 14 residues. V was clipped by 2 bases and J by 7 bases; unmatched bases: 5.

The gene calls are TRBV6-1 and TRBJ1-5; D is unclear. CDR3 length: 16 residues. The V end was cut by 0 bases, the J end by 0 bases, with 9 bases between. Germline CDR1 reads MNHNS; CDR2 reads SASEGT. The CDR3 loop is CASSEAYPGSNQPQHF. The CDR3 nucleotides read TGTGCCAGCAGTGAAGCTTACCCAGGTAGCAATCAGCCCCAGCATTTT.

This rearrangement joins TRBV18 to TRBJ2-1; unclear D gene. Germline V lookup: CDR1 KGHSH, CDR2 LQKENI. This CDR3 is built from 12 residues. The V gene lost 3 bases and the J gene lost 10 bases, with 10 bases spanning the gap. CDR3 in amino acids: CASSPGQVEQFF. The CDR3 DNA is TGTGCCAGCTCACCCGGGCAGGTCGAGCAGTTCTTC.

This chain joins TRBV6-1 and TRBJ2-7; 7 nucleotides agree with TRBD1. CDR1 and CDR2 from the germline V gene are MNHNS and SASEGT. The CDR3 loop spans 13 amino acids. With 4 bases clipped from V and 2 bases from J, the junction kept 2 bases outside the gene matches. The CDR3 DNA follows: TGTGCCAGCAGTGTAGGACAGGCCTACGAGCAGTACTTC. Amino acids: CASSVGQAYEQYF.

The rearrangement uses TRBV19 and TRBJ1-2; no definite D call. The CDR3 is 14 residues long. V was clipped by 6 bases and J by 2 bases, with 13 bases between them. Germline lookup yields CDR1 LNHDA and CDR2 SQIVND (reference sequence). This CDR3 is CASRFSGPNYGYTF. In DNA, the CDR3 is TGTGCCAGTAGATTTTCCGGGCCAAACTATGGCTACACCTTC. The whole variable domain, filled in from reference TRBV19 and TRBJ1-2, reads DGGITQSPKYLFRKEGQNVTLSCEQNLNHDAMYWYRQDPGQGLRLIYYSQIVNDFQKGDIAEGYSVSREKKESFPLTVTSAQKNPTAFYLCASRFSGPNYGYTFGSGTRLTVV.

V is TRBV10-3 and J is TRBJ2-1, with 8 bases that match TRBD1. Germline V CDR1 and CDR2: ENHRY, SYGVKD. The length of the CDR3 is 15 residues. V lost 10 bases to trimming and J lost 0 bases; unmatched junction nucleotides: 8. CDR3 residues: CATTGDRGSYNEQFF. DNA for the CDR3: TGTGCCACTACGGGAGACAGGGGCTCCTACAATGAGCAGTTCTTC.

The gene calls are TRBV19 and TRBJ2-3, with TRBD1 as a possible D gene (6 bases). The CDR3 length is 15 residues. Trimming shortened V by 3 bases and J by 3 bases, and 13 bases separated the two germline ends. Germline assignment: CDR1 LNHDA and CDR2 SQIVND (reference sequence). The CDR3 region has the DNA TGTGCCAGTAGTATGAGGGCCCAGGGGACAGATACGCAGTATTTT. Translation gives CASSMRAQGTDTQYF.

CDR3 sequence (DNA): TGTGCCAGCAGGGGGGAGGGATTAGACGCCGGCTACACCTTC. As protein: CASRGEGLDAGYTF. This chain uses TRBV6-5 with TRBJ1-2; weak D call: TRBD1 (5 bases). This CDR3 region has 14 residues. The germline V gene has CDR1 MNHEY and CDR2 SVGAGI. V lost 6 bases, J lost 8 bases, and 19 bases lay in between.

The genes are TRBV29-1 and TRBJ2-5; D uncertain. V lost 5 bases, J lost 1 base, and 8 bases lay in between. The CDR3 extends over 12 amino acids. Germline loops: CDR1 SQVTM, CDR2 ANQGSEA. The CDR3 region has the DNA TGCAGCGTTACGCCCCTCCAAGAGACCCAGTACTTC. Translated, it gives CSVTPLQETQYF.

The chain employs TRBV6-1 and TRBJ1-2; D gene ambiguous. The CDR3 is 13 amino acids. Trimming removed 3 bases at V and 7 bases at J, with 12 bases between. CDR1 is MNHNS, CDR2 SASEGT, per germline. This chain's CDR3 is CASSDWVSGGYTF. The CDR3 DNA is TGTGCCAGCAGTGATTGGGTTTCAGGTGGCTACACCTTC.

This clone was observed once. V and J are TRBV4-1 and TRBJ1-5; D call uncertain. The germline V gene encodes CDR1 MGHRA and CDR2 YSYEKL. With 1 base removed from V and 0 bases from J, the gap between germline ends came to 13 bases. CDR3 size: 17 residues. The CDR3 is CASSQVYILHSNQPQHF. In DNA, the CDR3 is TGCGCCAGCAGCCAAGTATACATCCTCCATAGCAATCAGCCCCAGCATTTT.

This rearrangement joins TRBV18 to TRBJ2-2; D is unclear. CDR3 length: 14 residues. Trimming took 5 bases from V and 0 from J, leaving 7 bases between them. Germline assignment: CDR1 KGHSH and CDR2 LQKENI. CDR3 region: CASSGLANTGELFF. For the CDR3, the DNA is TGTGCCAGCTCAGGGCTAGCGAACACCGGGGAGCTGTTTTTT.

This clone was seen a single time. The rearrangement joins TRBV2 to TRBJ2-7; D perhaps matches TRBD2 (5 bases). This CDR3 spans 13 amino acids. Trimming took 3 bases from V and 9 from J, leaving 15 bases between them. In germline, CDR1 is SNHLY, CDR2 FYNNEI. The CDR3 loop reads CASSDGSGTRQYF. The DNA for the CDR3 is TGTGCCAGCAGTGATGGAAGCGGTACGCGGCAGTACTTC.

J is TRBJ1-5 and V is TRBV6-1; D is perhaps TRBD1 (6 bases). From germline, CDR1 is MNHNS and CDR2 SASEGT. This CDR3 has 13 residues. V was shortened by 8 bases and J by 6 bases, with 14 bases between the two germline ends. In DNA form, the CDR3 reads TGTGCCAGCGAACAGGGATGGGGTCAGCCCCAGCATTTT. Its protein is CASEQGWGQPQHF.

The chain carries TRBV19 and TRBJ1-5; 9 nucleotides line up with TRBD1. The V gene end was trimmed by 3 bases and the J gene end by 6 bases; junction bases not matched to a gene: 12. Looked up from germline, CDR1 is LNHDA and CDR2 is SQIVND (reference sequence). The length of the CDR3 is 17 residues. The chain's CDR3 is CASSMARWTGVGQPQHF. In DNA form, the CDR3 reads TGTGCCAGTAGTATGGCCCGGTGGACAGGGGTTGGTCAGCCCCAGCATTTT.

This rearrangement joins TRBV27 to TRBJ2-1; D may be TRBD2 (6 bases). This CDR3 has 18 amino acids. From germline, CDR1 is MNHEY and CDR2 SMNVEV (reference sequence). V shed 5 bases and J shed 0 bases, with 20 bases lying between them. In nucleotides, the CDR3 is TGTGCCAGCAGTCCAATGGACTACACCTACAGCTCCTACAATGAGCAGTTCTTC. Protein product: CASSPMDYTYSSYNEQFF.

The chain links TRBV2 to TRBJ2-3; 12 positions agree with TRBD2. V was clipped by 1 base and J by 5 bases; unmatched bases: 7. This CDR3 has 17 residues. Germline V gene sequence: CDR1 SNHLY, CDR2 FYNNEI. In DNA, the CDR3 is TGTGCCAGCAGTGAAGATTCCCTAGCGGGAGGGAGAGATACGCAGTATTTT. This translates into CASSEDSLAGGRDTQYF.

The sample holds one count of this clone. The gene calls are TRBV15 and TRBJ2-7, with 9 bases lining up with TRBD1. CDR3 length: 15 amino acids. With V trimmed by 1 base and J by 2 bases, 3 bases remained unmatched. CDR1 is LNHNV and CDR2 is YYDKDF in the germline V gene (reference sequence). This chain's CDR3 is CATSRGGQGTYEQYF. The CDR3 DNA is TGTGCCACCAGCAGAGGCGGACAGGGGACCTACGAGCAGTACTTC. The full variable domain, its missing parts supplied by reference TRBV15 and TRBJ2-7, is DAMVIQNPRYQVTQFGKPVTLSCSQTLNHNVMYWYQQKSSQAPKLLFHYYDKDFNNEADTPDNFQSRRPNTSFCFLDIRSPGLGDTAMYLCATSRGGQGTYEQYFGPGTRLTVT.

As for this clone: The limits of the CDR3 on the DNA are not certain, so only TCRdb's listed CDR3 is given. The V and J genes are TRBV21-1 and TRBJ2-3; the tabulated D call, TRBD2, remains unverified against the DNA. TRBV21-1 is noted as a pseudogene. Counting both end residues, the CDR3 totals 16 amino acids. The CDR3 region is CASRWASGTITDTQYF.

The gene calls are TRBV19 and TRBJ2-7; D might be TRBD1 (5 bases). The V and J ends lost 0 bases and 4 bases respectively, with 10 bases between them. This CDR3 spans 14 amino acids. CDR1 is LNHDA and CDR2 is SQIVND in the germline V gene (reference sequence). The DNA for the CDR3 is TGTGCCAGTAGTATAGATAGGGGCGGATACGAGCAGTACTTC. Translating it yields CASSIDRGGYEQYF.

This clone was detected only a few times. The genes are TRBV28 and TRBJ2-5; D possibly corresponds to TRBD1 (5 bases). The length of the CDR3 is 13 residues. The germline V and J ends were trimmed by 5 bases and 3 bases, with 10 bases remaining between them. Germline V lookup: CDR1 MDHEN, CDR2 SYDVKM. CDR3 residues: CASSRDREETQYF. In nucleotides, the CDR3 is TGTGCCAGCAGTCGCGACAGAGAAGAGACCCAGTACTTC.